This T cell receptor (beta chain) was profiled in a study of T cell clonotyping in hematopoietic cell transplantation. Study at large: Pretransplant recipient samples were taken after cytoreduction.

General study results and limits: Few recipient clonotypes overlapped donors; over 95% were de novo at given depth. No sorting was done, leaving CD4 and CD8 contributions mixed.

Concerning this clone: What it binds is not known.

Time point of the sample: recipient sample about 28 days before transplant, after cytoreduction. Recipients were bled about 28 days pretransplant and at posttransplant days 30, 100, 180. CDR1 is MNHEY, CDR2 SVGAGI, per germline. The CDR3 contains 12 residues. V lost 7 bases to trimming and J lost 0 bases, with 7 bases between them. Profiling relied on immunoSEQ multiplex PCR, and the TCRdb table lists in-frame clones only, not all of them. This sample yields 45,000 or so clones, of which 82% are seen a single time; roughly 5.5% belongs to the top ten. The sample here was peripheral blood mononuclear cells, taken before stem cell transplant. The TCR originated in a man aged 55 to 69 with myelodysplastic syndrome. Some clones in this sample may be carry-over from other donors' samples. The J gene is TRBJ2-7, the V gene TRBV6-5, with no clear D. The CDR3 sequence: CASIGNSYEQYF. For the CDR3, the DNA is TGTGCCAGCATAGGCAACTCCTACGAGCAGTACTTC.